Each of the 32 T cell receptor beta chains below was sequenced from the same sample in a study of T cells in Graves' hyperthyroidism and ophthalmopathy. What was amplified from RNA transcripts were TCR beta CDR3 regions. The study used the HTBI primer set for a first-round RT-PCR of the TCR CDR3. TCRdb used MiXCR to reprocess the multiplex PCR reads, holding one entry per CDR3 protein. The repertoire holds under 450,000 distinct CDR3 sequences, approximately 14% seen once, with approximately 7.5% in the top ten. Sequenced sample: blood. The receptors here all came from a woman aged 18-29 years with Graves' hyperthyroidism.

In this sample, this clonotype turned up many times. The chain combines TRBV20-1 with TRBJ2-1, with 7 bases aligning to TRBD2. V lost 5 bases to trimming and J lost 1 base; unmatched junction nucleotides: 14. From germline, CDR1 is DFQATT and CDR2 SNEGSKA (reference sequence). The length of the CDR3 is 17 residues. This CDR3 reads CSASGEGWGGSYNEQFF. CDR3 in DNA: TGCAGTGCTTCGGGAGAGGGTTGGGGGGGGTCCTACAATGAGCAGTTCTTC.

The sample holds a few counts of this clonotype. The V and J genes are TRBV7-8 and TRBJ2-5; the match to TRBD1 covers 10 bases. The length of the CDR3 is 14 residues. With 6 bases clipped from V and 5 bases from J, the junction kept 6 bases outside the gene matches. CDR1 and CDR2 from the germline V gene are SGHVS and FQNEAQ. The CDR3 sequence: CASRGQGMWETQYF. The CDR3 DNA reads TGTGCCAGCAGGGGACAGGGGATGTGGGAGACCCAGTACTTC.

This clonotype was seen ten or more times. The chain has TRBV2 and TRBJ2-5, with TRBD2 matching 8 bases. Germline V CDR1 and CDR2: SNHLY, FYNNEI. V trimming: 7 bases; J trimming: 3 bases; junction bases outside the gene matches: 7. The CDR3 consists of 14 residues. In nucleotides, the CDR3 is TGTGCCAGCATTAGCGTGGGACTAGAAGAGACCCAGTACTTC. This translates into CASISVGLEETQYF. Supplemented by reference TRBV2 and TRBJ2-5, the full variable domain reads EPEVTQTPSHQVTQMGQEVILRCVPISNHLYFYWYRQILGQKVEFLVSFYNNEISEKSEIFDDQFSVERPDGSNFTLKIRSTKLEDSAMYFCASISVGLEETQYFGPGTRLLVL.

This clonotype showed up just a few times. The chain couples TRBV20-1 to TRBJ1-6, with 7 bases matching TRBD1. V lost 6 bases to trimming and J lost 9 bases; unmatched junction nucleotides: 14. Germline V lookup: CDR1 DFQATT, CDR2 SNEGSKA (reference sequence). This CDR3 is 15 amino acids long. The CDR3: CSAGDSRDGSSPLHF. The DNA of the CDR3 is TGCAGTGCCGGGGACAGCCGAGACGGTAGTTCACCCCTCCACTTT.

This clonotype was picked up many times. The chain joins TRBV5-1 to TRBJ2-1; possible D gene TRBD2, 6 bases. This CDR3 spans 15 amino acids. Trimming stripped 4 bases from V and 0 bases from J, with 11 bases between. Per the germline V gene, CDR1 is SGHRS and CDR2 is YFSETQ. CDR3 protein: CASSIERASYNEQFF. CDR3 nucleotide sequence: TGCGCCAGCAGCATCGAGCGGGCCTCCTACAATGAGCAGTTCTTC.

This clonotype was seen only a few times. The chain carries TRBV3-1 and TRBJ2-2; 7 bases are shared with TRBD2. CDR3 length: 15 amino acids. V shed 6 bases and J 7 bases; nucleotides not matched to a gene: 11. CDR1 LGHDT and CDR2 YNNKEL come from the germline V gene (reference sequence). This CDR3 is CASRRWAGAGGELFF. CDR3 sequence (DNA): TGTGCCAGCAGACGCTGGGCGGGAGCGGGCGGGGAGCTGTTTTTT.

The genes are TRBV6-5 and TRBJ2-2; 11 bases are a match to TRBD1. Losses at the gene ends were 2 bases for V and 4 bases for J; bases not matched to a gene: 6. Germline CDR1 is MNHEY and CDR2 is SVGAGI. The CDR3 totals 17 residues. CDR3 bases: TGTGCCAGCAGTTACCCCCGGGACAGGGGGATCACCGGGGAGCTGTTTTTT. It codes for CASSYPRDRGITGELFF.

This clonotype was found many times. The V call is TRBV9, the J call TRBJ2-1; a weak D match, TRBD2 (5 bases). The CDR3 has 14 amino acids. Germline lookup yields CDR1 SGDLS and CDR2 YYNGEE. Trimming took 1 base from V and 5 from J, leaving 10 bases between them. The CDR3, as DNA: TGTGCCAGCAGCGTAAGAGGGCTCAACAATGAGCAGTTCTTC. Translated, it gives CASSVRGLNNEQFF.

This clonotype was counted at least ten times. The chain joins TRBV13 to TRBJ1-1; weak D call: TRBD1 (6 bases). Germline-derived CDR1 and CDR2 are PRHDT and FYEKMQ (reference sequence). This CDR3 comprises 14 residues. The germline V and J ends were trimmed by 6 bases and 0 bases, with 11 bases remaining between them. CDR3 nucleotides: TGTGCCAGCAGTTATACAGGGTTGAACACTGAAGCTTTCTTT. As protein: CASSYTGLNTEAFF.

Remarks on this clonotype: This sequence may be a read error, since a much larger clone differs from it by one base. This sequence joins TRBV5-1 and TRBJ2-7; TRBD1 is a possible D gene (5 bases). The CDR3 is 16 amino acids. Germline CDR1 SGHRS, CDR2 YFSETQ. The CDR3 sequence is CASSLVQGTLSYGQYF. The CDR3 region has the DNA TGCGCCAGCAGCTTGGTGCAGGGAACCCTCTCCTACGGGCAGTACTTC.

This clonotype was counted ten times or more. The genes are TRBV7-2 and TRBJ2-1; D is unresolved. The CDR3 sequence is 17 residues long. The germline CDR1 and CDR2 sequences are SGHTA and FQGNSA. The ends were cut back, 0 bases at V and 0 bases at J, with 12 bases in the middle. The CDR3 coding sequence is TGTGCCAGCAGCTTAGCCCCCCGGGCGAGCTCCTACAATGAGCAGTTCTTC. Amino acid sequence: CASSLAPRASSYNEQFF.

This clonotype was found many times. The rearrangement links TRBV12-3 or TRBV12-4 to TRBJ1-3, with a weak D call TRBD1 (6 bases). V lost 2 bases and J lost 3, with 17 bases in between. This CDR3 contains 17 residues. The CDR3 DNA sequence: TGTGCCAGCAGTTTATTGTCGTCGCTCAGGGGTGGAAACACCATATATTTT. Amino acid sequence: CASSLLSSLRGGNTIYF.

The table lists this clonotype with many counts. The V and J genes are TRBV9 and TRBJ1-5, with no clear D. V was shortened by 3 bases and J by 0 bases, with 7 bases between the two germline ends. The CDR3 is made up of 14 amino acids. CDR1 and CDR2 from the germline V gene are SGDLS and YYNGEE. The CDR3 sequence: CASSAGYSNQPQHF. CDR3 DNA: TGTGCCAGCAGCGCGGGGTATAGCAATCAGCCCCAGCATTTT.

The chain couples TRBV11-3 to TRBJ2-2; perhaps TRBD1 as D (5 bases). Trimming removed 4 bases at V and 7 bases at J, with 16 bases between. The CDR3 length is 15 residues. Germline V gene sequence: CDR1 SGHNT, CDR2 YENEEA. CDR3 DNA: TGTGCCAGCAGCTCCACCCAGGGATTCGGCGGGGAGCTGTTTTTT. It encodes CASSSTQGFGGELFF.

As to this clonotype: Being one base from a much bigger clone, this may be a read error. The CDR3 nucleotides are TGTGCCAGCAGTTACTCGCCGCAGCCTATCGCACAGGATACGCAGTATTTT. This translates into CASSYSPQPIAQDTQYF. The chain combines TRBV6-5 with TRBJ2-3; D is ambiguous. Germline V gene data show CDR1 as MNHEY and CDR2 as SVGAGI. CDR3 length: 17 amino acids. The V and J ends lost 0 bases and 6 bases respectively, with 19 bases between them.

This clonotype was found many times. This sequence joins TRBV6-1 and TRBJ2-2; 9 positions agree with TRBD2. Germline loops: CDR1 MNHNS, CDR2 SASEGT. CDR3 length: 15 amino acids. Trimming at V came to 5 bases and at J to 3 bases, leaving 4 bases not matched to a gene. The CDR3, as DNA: TGTGCCAGCAGTTACGAGCGGGGGGACACCGGGGAGCTGTTTTTT. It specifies CASSYERGDTGELFF.

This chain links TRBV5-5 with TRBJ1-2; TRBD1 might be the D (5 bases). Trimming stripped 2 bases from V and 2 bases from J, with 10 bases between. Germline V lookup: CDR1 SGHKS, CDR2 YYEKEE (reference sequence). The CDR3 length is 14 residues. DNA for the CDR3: TGTGCCAGCAGCTTTGGGGACCAAAACTATGGCTACACCTTC. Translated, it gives CASSFGDQNYGYTF.

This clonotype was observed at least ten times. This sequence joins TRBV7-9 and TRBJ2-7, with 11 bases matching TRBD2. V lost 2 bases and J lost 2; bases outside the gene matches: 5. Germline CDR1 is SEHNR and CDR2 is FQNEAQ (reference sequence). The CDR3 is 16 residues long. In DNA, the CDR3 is TGTGCCAGCAGCTTACCGACTAGCGGGGTCCCCTACGAGCAGTACTTC. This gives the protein CASSLPTSGVPYEQYF.

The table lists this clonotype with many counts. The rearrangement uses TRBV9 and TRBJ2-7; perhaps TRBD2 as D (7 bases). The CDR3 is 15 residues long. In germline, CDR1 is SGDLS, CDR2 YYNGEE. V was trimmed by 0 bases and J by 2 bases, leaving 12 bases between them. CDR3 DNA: TGTGCCAGCAGCGTAGGGGCGGGGGCAACCTACGAGCAGTACTTC. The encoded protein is CASSVGAGATYEQYF. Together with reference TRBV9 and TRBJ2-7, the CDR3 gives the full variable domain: DSGVTQTPKHLITATGQRVTLRCSPRSGDLSVYWYQQSLDQGLQFLIQYYNGEERAKGNILERFSAQQFPDLHSELNLSSLELGDSALYFCASSVGAGATYEQYFGPGTRLTVT.

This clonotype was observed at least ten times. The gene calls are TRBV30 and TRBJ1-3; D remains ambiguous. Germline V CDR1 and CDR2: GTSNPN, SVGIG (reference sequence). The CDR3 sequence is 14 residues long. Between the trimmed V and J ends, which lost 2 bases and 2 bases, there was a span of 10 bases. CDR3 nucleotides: TGTGCCTGGAGTAGGACCTCGACTGGAAACACCATATATTTT. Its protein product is CAWSRTSTGNTIYF.

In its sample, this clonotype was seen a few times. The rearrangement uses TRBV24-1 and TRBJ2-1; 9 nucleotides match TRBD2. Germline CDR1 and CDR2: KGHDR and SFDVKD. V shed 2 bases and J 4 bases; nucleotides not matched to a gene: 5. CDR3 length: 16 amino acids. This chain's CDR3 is CATSDSTSGPYNEQFF. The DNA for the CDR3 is TGTGCCACCAGTGATTCTACTAGCGGGCCATACAATGAGCAGTTCTTC.

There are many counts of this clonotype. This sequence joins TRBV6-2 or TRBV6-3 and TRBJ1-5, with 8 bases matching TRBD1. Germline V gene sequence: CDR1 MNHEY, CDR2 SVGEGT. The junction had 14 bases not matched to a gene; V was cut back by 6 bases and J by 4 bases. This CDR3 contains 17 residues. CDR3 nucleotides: TGTGCCAGCAGCCCCGGGACAGGTCGATTGGGTAATCAGCCCCAGCATTTT. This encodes CASSPGTGRLGNQPQHF.

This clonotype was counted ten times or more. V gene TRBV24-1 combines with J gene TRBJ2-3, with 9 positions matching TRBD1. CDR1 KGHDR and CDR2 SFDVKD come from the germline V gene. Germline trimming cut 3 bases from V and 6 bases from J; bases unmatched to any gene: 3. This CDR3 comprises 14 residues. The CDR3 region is CATSDVDRGDTQYF. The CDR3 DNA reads TGTGCCACCAGTGATGTGGACAGGGGTGATACGCAGTATTTT.

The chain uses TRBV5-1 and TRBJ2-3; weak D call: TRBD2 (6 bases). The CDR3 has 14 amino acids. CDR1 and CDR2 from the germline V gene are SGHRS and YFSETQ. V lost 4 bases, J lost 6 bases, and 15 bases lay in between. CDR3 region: CASSPGTGRDTQYF. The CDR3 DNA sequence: TGCGCCAGCAGCCCTGGGACTGGCAGGGATACGCAGTATTTT.

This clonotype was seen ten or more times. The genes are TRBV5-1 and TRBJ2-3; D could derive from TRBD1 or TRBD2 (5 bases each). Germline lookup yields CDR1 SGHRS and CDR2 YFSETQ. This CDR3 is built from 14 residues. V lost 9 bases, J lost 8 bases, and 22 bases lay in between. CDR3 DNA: TGCGCCACCGTCGGAGAAGAGGGGTATGGTACGCAGTATTTT. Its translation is CATVGEEGYGTQYF. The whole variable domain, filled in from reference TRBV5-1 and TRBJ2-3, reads KAGVTQTPRYLIKTRGQQVTLSCSPISGHRSVSWYQQTPGQGLQFLFEYFSETQRNKGNFPGRFSGRQFSNSRSEMNVSTLELGDSALYLCATVGEEGYGTQYFGPGTRLTVL.

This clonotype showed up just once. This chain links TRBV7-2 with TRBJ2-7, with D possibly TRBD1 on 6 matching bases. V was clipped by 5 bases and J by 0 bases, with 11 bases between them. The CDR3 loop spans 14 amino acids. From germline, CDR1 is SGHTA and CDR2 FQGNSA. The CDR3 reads CASSRRDNSYEQYF. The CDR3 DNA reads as TGTGCCAGCAGCAGACGGGACAACTCCTACGAGCAGTACTTC. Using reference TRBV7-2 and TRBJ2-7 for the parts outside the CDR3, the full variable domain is GAGVSQSPSNKVTEKGKDVELRCDPISGHTALYWYRQSLGQGLEFLIYFQGNSAPDKSGLPSDRFSAERTGGSVSTLTIQRTQQEDSAVYLCASSRRDNSYEQYFGPGTRLTVT.

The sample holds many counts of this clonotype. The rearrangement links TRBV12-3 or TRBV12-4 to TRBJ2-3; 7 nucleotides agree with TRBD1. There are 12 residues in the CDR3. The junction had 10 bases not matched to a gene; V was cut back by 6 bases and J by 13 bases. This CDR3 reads CASSPWGTAKYF. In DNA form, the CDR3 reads TGTGCCAGCAGCCCGTGGGGGACAGCGAAGTATTTT.

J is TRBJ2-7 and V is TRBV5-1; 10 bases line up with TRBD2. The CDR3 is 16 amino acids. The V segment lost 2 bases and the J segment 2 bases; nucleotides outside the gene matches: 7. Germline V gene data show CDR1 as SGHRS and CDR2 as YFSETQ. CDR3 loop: CASSFKLAGRTYEQYF. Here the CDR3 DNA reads TGCGCCAGCAGCTTTAAACTAGCGGGACGGACCTACGAGCAGTACTTC.

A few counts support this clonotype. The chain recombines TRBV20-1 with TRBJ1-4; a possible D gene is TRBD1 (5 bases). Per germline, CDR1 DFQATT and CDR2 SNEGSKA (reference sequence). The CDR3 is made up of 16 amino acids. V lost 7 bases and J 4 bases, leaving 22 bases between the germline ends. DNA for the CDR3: TGCAGTGTCGCCTCACGGGCAGGGAAAATTAATGAAAAACTGTTTTTT. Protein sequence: CSVASRAGKINEKLFF.

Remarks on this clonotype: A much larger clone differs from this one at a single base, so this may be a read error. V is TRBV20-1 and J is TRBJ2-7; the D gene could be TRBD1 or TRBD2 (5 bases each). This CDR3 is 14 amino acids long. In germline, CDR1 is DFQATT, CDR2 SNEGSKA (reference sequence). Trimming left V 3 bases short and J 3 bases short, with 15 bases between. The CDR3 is CSARPGRNHYEQYF. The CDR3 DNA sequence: TGCAGTGCTAGGCCGGGACGGAACCACTACGAGCAGTACTTC.

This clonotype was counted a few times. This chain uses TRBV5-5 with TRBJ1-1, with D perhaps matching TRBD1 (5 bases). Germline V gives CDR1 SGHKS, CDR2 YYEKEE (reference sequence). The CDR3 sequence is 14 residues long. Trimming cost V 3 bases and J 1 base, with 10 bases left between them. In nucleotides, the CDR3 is TGTGCCAGCAGCTCAGGGTTGGGGAACACTGAAGCTTTCTTT. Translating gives CASSSGLGNTEAFF.

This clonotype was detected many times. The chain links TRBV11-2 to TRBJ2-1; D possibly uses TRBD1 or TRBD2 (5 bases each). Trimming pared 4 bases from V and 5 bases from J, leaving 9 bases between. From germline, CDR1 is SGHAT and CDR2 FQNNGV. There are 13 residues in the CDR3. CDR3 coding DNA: TGTGCCAGCAGCTGGGACCCAAACAATGAGCAGTTCTTC. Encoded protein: CASSWDPNNEQFF.